Shown below are 26 T cell receptor beta chains from a single sample sequenced in a study of OX40 agonist ivuxolimab in advanced cancers. This table comes from immunoSEQ multiplex PCR, and its TCRdb copy is limited to in-frame clones, with some not included. Of around 41,000 clones listed, about 85% were seen once; the top ten hold less than 3%. The input for sequencing was CD4+ or CD8+ T cells sorted from blood, taken in a trial of the OX40 agonist ivuxolimab. These receptors originate from an adult with an advanced solid tumor such as melanoma, head and neck, liver or kidney cancer.

The rearrangement uses TRBV15 and TRBJ2-5; TRBD2 agrees at 11 bases. The CDR3 totals 15 residues. Per germline, CDR1 LNHNV and CDR2 YYDKDF (reference sequence). V lost 4 bases and J lost 5; bases outside the gene matches: 6. The CDR3 loop is CATSTPTSGTETQYF. The DNA of the CDR3 is TGTGCCACCAGCACCCCGACTAGCGGGACGGAGACCCAGTACTTC.

J is TRBJ2-5 and V is TRBV11-3, with TRBD2 identical over 11 bases. The CDR3 extends over 16 amino acids. Germline CDR1 is SGHNT and CDR2 is YENEEA. Trimming cost V 4 bases and J 4 bases; bases outside gene matches: 8. CDR3 sequence reads: CASSSPLAGVRETQYF. Written as DNA, the CDR3 is TGTGCCAGCAGCTCTCCACTAGCGGGAGTTAGAGAGACCCAGTACTTC.

This clone occurred a few times. The chain couples TRBV29-1 to TRBJ1-2; D perhaps matches TRBD1 (5 bases). Germline CDR1 reads SQVTM; CDR2 reads ANQGSEA. Trimming left V 7 bases short and J 8 bases short, with 14 bases between. CDR3 length: 11 residues. CDR3 in amino acids: CSGAGRGGYTF. The CDR3 DNA is TGCAGCGGCGCAGGGCGGGGAGGCTACACCTTC.

This clone was detected once. The rearrangement links TRBV7-9 to TRBJ1-5; D is unresolved. Germline V CDR1 and CDR2: SEHNR, FQNEAQ (reference sequence). CDR3 size: 13 residues. V dropped 5 bases and J dropped 9 bases, with 14 bases sitting between them. CDR3 coding DNA: TGTGCCAGCAGCCTAGAAGGCCCTGGGCCCCAGCATTTT. Its protein product is CASSLEGPGPQHF.

The J gene is TRBJ1-3, the V gene TRBV4-1, with no clear D. CDR3 length: 17 amino acids. The V gene lost 1 base and the J gene lost 4 bases, with 17 bases spanning the gap. Germline lookup yields CDR1 MGHRA and CDR2 YSYEKL. The CDR3 spells CASSQALGLFPGNTIYF. Here the CDR3 DNA reads TGCGCCAGCAGCCAAGCCCTAGGCCTCTTTCCCGGAAACACCATATATTTT.

The V and J genes are TRBV28 and TRBJ2-3; D ambiguous. The germline V and J ends were trimmed by 5 bases and 10 bases, with 19 bases remaining between them. The CDR3 spans 14 residues. In germline, CDR1 is MDHEN, CDR2 SYDVKM. DNA of the CDR3: TGTGCCAGCAGTGACCCGAGACGAGATAGTGCGCAGTATTTT. This sequence encodes CASSDPRRDSAQYF.

The V call is TRBV27, the J call TRBJ2-7; D possibly corresponds to TRBD1 (5 bases). CDR1 and CDR2 (germline): MNHEY, SMNVEV (reference sequence). The CDR3 contains 16 residues. V lost 11 bases and J lost 0, with 23 bases in between. The CDR3 nucleotides read TGTGCCTCTAAAGGGGCTTTAGGACGGAGCTCCTACGAGCAGTACTTC. This sequence encodes CASKGALGRSSYEQYF.

Turning to this clone: A read error may account for a junction end that differs from germline. The same CDR3 arises from other DNA sequences in this sample as well. The chain combines TRBV5-6 with TRBJ2-5, with D perhaps matching TRBD1 (6 bases). The CDR3 is made up of 15 amino acids. Germline V CDR1 and CDR2: SGHDT, YYEEEE. As DNA, the CDR3 is TGCGCCAGCAGCTTACTGATAACAGGGCCAGAGACCCAGTACTTC. This gives the protein CASSLLITGPETQYF.

The rearrangement links TRBV2 to TRBJ2-1; D is perhaps TRBD1 (5 bases). This CDR3 contains 13 residues. V lost 7 bases to trimming and J lost 9 bases, with 16 bases between them. Per the germline V gene, CDR1 is SNHLY and CDR2 is FYNNEI. CDR3 sequence (DNA): TGTGCCAGCACAGGGCAGGTGGGTGGTGAGCAGTTCTTC. Translating it yields CASTGQVGGEQFF.

This rearrangement joins TRBV5-1 to TRBJ2-4; D is ambiguous. Germline-derived CDR1 and CDR2 are SGHRS and YFSETQ. The CDR3 is 11 residues long. Trimming took 5 bases from V and 12 from J, leaving 12 bases between them. CDR3 sequence (DNA): TGCGCCAGCAGAGCTGTACATCGTCAGTACTTC. Its protein product is CASRAVHRQYF.

CDR3 amino acids: CASSLAIWTVSEQFF. The DNA for the CDR3 is TGCGCCAGCAGCTTGGCCATATGGACAGTCAGTGAGCAGTTCTTC. The chain recombines TRBV5-1 with TRBJ2-1; D may be TRBD1 (6 bases). CDR3 length: 15 residues. V was shortened by 0 bases and J by 9 bases, with 16 bases between the two germline ends. Germline-derived CDR1 and CDR2 are SGHRS and YFSETQ.

The chain links TRBV5-6 to TRBJ1-4, with a tentative D call TRBD1 (6 bases). V was clipped by 2 bases and J by 5 bases, with 19 bases between them. The CDR3 length is 17 residues. Germline V lookup: CDR1 SGHDT, CDR2 YYEEEE. CDR3 in DNA: TGTGCCAGCAGCTTTCGCGGTACGGGACATAGCAATGAAAAACTGTTTTTT. Its protein product is CASSFRGTGHSNEKLFF. The variable domain in full, with the rest retrieved from reference TRBV5-6 and TRBJ1-4, is DAGVTQSPTHLIKTRGQQVTLRCSPKSGHDTVSWYQQALGQGPQFIFQYYEEEERQRGNFPDRFSGHQFPNYSSELNVNALLLGDSALYLCASSFRGTGHSNEKLFFGSGTQLSVL.

This clone was observed a few times. The rearrangement joins TRBV28 to TRBJ2-1; 7 nucleotides match TRBD1. The CDR3 has 14 amino acids. V lost 5 bases to trimming and J lost 7 bases; unmatched junction nucleotides: 8. The germline V gene has CDR1 MDHEN and CDR2 SYDVKM. The CDR3 here is CASSPPGQRNEQFF. As DNA, the CDR3 is TGTGCCAGCAGTCCCCCGGGACAGAGGAATGAGCAGTTCTTC.

The chain is built from TRBV5-4 and TRBJ2-1, with 10 bases identical to TRBD2. From germline, CDR1 is SGHNT and CDR2 YYREEE (reference sequence). Germline trimming cut 4 bases from V and 7 bases from J; bases unmatched to any gene: 11. The CDR3 spans 16 residues. The chain's CDR3 is CASSLLPRAGGNEQFF. CDR3 nucleotide sequence: TGTGCCAGCAGCCTGCTTCCAAGAGCGGGAGGGAATGAGCAGTTCTTC.

The chain has TRBV27 and TRBJ2-7; the D is unclear. Germline V lookup: CDR1 MNHEY, CDR2 SMNVEV (reference sequence). The CDR3 extends over 12 amino acids. The V and J ends lost 2 bases and 7 bases respectively, with 9 bases between them. The DNA of the CDR3 is TGTGCCAGCAGTTTAAGGATGGGTGAGCAGTACTTC. Protein product: CASSLRMGEQYF.

The chain recombines TRBV7-3 with TRBJ2-1, with a tentative D call TRBD2 (6 bases). Trimming removed 5 bases from V and 0 bases from J, with 14 bases in between. The CDR3 consists of 16 residues. Germline V gene lookup returns CDR1 SGHTA and CDR2 FQGTGA. The CDR3 nucleotides are TGTGCCAGCAGCGCCCGGGGGACCAGCTCCTACAATGAGCAGTTCTTC. It is translated as CASSARGTSSYNEQFF.

The chain combines TRBV14 with TRBJ1-2; no firm D call. The CDR3 totals 13 residues. Germline-derived CDR1 and CDR2 are SGHDN and FVKESK. With 2 bases removed from V and 8 bases from J, the gap between germline ends came to 12 bases. CDR3 DNA sequence: TGTGCCAGCAGCCAAAATGTTTGGGAGGGCTACACCTTC. It yields the protein CASSQNVWEGYTF.

The chain carries TRBV18 and TRBJ1-1; possibly TRBD1 for D (5 bases). The CDR3 length is 14 residues. Per germline, CDR1 KGHSH and CDR2 LQKENI. Trimming took 3 bases from V and 5 from J, leaving 13 bases between them. The CDR3 region has the DNA TGTGCCAGCTCACCGAGGGCCCGGGGGACTGAAGCTTTCTTT. Its protein is CASSPRARGTEAFF.

The chain uses TRBV7-2 and TRBJ2-7; TRBD2 aligns across 14 bases. The V gene end was trimmed by 0 bases and the J gene end by 6 bases; junction bases not matched to a gene: 16. The CDR3 sequence is 20 residues long. The germline V gene has CDR1 SGHTA and CDR2 FQGNSA. The CDR3 reads CASSLAPTGGRLAGGFEQYF. In DNA, the CDR3 is TGTGCCAGCAGCTTAGCACCAACAGGGGGTAGACTAGCGGGAGGGTTCGAGCAGTACTTC.

CDR3 bases: TGTGCCACCCGGGACATCGCATCCTACGAGCAGTACTTC. Encoded protein: CATRDIASYEQYF. V usage is TRBV6-1 and J usage is TRBJ2-7, with D possibly TRBD1 on 6 matching bases. The V and J ends lost 10 bases and 1 base respectively, with 14 bases between them. The CDR3 runs 13 residues. Looked up from germline, CDR1 is MNHNS and CDR2 is SASEGT.

This clone appeared a few times. The genes are TRBV27 and TRBJ2-3, with D hard to call. The germline V gene encodes CDR1 MNHEY and CDR2 SMNVEV (reference sequence). The CDR3 extends over 16 amino acids. V lost 0 bases to trimming and J lost 6 bases, with 16 bases between them. The CDR3 DNA reads TGTGCCAGCAGTTTATCAGGCGCGGACGCTCGGGATACGCAGTATTTT. It is translated as CASSLSGADARDTQYF.

This sequence joins TRBV19 and TRBJ1-2; the match to TRBD1 covers 11 bases. The CDR3 has 15 amino acids. V shed 6 bases, J shed 11 bases, and the junction held 14 bases outside the gene matches. Per the germline V gene, CDR1 is LNHDA and CDR2 is SQIVND (reference sequence). CDR3: CASSPEGTGGRKYTF. CDR3 sequence (DNA): TGTGCCAGTAGCCCGGAAGGGACAGGGGGTAGGAAATACACCTTC.

V usage is TRBV11-1 and J usage is TRBJ2-5; D gene ambiguous. CDR3 length: 12 amino acids. The V end lost 3 bases, the J end lost 11 bases, and 13 bases lay between the germline ends. CDR1 is SGHAT, CDR2 FQDESV, per germline (reference sequence). The CDR3, as DNA: TGTGCCAGCAGCTTCGAACCCTACGCGCAGTACTTC. Residues: CASSFEPYAQYF.

This rearrangement joins TRBV10-2 to TRBJ2-7; either TRBD1 or TRBD2 may supply D (5 bases each). Germline values: CDR1 WSHSY, CDR2 SAAADI. The CDR3 is 12 amino acids. Trimming left V 7 bases short and J 0 bases short, with 7 bases between. The CDR3 region has the DNA TGCGCCAGCATGGGGGACTCCTACGAGCAGTACTTC. Translated, it gives CASMGDSYEQYF.

The genes are TRBV30 and TRBJ1-2; the D is unclear. Per germline, CDR1 GTSNPN and CDR2 SVGIG (reference sequence). There are 14 residues in the CDR3. The V end was cut by 0 bases, the J end by 7 bases, with 15 bases between. CDR3 coding DNA: TGTGCCTGGAGTGTTACGGTCCAGATATCTGGCTACACCTTC. Its protein product is CAWSVTVQISGYTF.

This clone was seen a single time. This chain links TRBV10-2 with TRBJ2-1; TRBD1 agrees at 7 bases. The trim removed 4 bases at V and 8 bases at J, leaving 5 bases unmatched. CDR1 and CDR2 (germline): WSHSY, SAAADI. The CDR3 contains 13 residues. The CDR3 sequence: CASSADRAHEQFF. CDR3 sequence (DNA): TGCGCCAGCAGTGCCGACAGGGCCCATGAGCAGTTCTTC.